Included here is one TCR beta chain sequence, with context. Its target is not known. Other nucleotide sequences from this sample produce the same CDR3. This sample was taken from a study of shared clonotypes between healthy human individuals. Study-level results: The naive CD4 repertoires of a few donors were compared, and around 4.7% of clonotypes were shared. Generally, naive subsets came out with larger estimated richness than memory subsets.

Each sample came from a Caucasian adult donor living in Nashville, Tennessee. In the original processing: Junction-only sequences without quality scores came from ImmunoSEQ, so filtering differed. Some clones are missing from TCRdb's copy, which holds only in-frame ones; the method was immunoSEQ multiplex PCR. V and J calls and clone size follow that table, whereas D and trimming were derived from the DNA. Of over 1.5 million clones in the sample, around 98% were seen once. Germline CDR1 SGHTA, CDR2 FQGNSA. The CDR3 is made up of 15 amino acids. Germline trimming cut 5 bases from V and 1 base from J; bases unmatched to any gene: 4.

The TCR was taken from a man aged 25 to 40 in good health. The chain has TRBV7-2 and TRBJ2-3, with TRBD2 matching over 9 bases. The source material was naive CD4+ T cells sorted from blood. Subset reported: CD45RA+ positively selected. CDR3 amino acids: CASSPRLAGTDTQYF. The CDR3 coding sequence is TGTGCCAGCAGCCCGAGACTAGCGGGCACAGATACGCAGTATTTT.